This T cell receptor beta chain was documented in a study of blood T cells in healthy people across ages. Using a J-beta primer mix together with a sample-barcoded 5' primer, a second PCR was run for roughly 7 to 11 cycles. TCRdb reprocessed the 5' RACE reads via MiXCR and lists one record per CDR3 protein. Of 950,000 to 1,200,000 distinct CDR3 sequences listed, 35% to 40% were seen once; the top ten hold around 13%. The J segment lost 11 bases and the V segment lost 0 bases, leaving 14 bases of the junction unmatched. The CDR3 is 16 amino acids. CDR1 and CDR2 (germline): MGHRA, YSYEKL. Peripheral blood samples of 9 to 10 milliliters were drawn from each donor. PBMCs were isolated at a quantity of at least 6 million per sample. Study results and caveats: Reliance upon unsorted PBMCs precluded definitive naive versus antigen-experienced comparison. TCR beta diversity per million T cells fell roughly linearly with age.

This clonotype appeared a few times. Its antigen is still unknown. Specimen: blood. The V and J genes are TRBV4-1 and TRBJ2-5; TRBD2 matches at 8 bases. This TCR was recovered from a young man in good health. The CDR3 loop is CASSQDASGRGDEQYF. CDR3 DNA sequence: TGCGCCAGCAGCCAAGATGCTAGCGGGCGTGGCGATGAGCAGTACTTC.